The rows below give T cell receptor beta chains drawn from one sample of a study of T cells in Graves' hyperthyroidism and ophthalmopathy. MiXCR, applied by TCRdb to the multiplex PCR reads, yields one record per CDR3 protein. Found here are approximately 600,000 distinct CDR3 sequences, around 15% of them singletons; the top ten hold 3.5% to 4%. The source material was blood. Receptor source: a woman aged 25 to 39 with Graves' hyperthyroidism. CDR3s include the opening cysteine and the closing phenylalanine or tryptophan. The D gene is left open where the match is weak. Clone sizes are given selectively: once, few, many, or a class where the clone is expanded.

>many|TRBV28|TRBJ2-7|NA
CASSFRTLPYEQYF
TGTGCCAGCAGTTTCCGAACTCTTCCCTACGAGCAGTACTTC
>many|TRBV7-2|TRBJ2-7|NA
CASSPGIYYEQYF
TGTGCCAGCAGCCCGGGTATCTACTACGAGCAGTACTTC
>NA|TRBV7-9|TRBJ2-7|TRBD2
CASSSGTSGFSYEQYF
TGTGCCAGCAGCTCAGGGACTAGCGGGTTCTCCTACGAGCAGTACTTC
>many|TRBV5-1|TRBJ2-1|NA
CASSLTPAANYNEQFF
TGCGCCAGCAGCTTAACTCCGGCAGCAAATTACAATGAGCAGTTCTTC
>NA|TRBV11-2|TRBJ2-1|NA
CASSLAGEGEQFF
TGTGCCAGCAGCTTAGCGGGAGAGGGTGAGCAGTTCTTC
>NA|TRBV7-3|TRBJ2-3|NA
CASSLSGMVTDTQYF
TGTGCCAGCAGCTTAAGCGGGATGGTCACAGATACGCAGTATTTT
>NA|TRBV7-9|TRBJ1-1|TRBD1
CASSAPGQGNTEAFF
TGTGCCAGCAGCGCACCGGGACAGGGTAACACTGAAGCTTTCTTT
>many|TRBV5-6|TRBJ2-1|NA
CASSFFTGYNEQFF
TGTGCCAGCAGCTTCTTTACAGGGTACAATGAGCAGTTCTTC
>many|TRBV5-5|TRBJ2-7|TRBD1
CASSGWDRAREQYF
TGTGCCAGCAGCGGCTGGGACAGGGCCCGCGAGCAGTACTTC
>NA|TRBV11-2|TRBJ1-5|NA
CASSQDLDGNQPQHF
TGCGCCAGCAGCCAAGATTTGGATGGCAATCAGCCCCAGCATTTT
>NA|TRBV6-1|TRBJ2-2|NA
CASRGVTGELFF
TGTGCCAGCAGGGGGGTCACCGGGGAGCTGTTTTTT
>many|TRBV30|TRBJ1-5|NA
CAWSREGDQPQHF
TGTGCCTGGTCTCGGGAAGGGGATCAGCCCCAGCATTTT
>many|TRBV28|TRBJ1-1|NA
CASIGGRDTEAFF
TGTGCCAGCATTGGGGGGCGAGACACTGAAGCTTTCTTT
>NA|TRBV11-2|TRBJ2-3|TRBD2
CASSLVGGSADTQYF
TGTGCCAGCAGCTTAGTCGGCGGGAGCGCGGATACGCAGTATTTT
>NA|TRBV20-1|TRBJ2-1|TRBD2
CSALSGKGYNEQFF
TGCAGTGCTCTTAGCGGGAAGGGATACAATGAGCAGTTCTTC
>many|TRBV11-2|TRBJ2-7|TRBD1
CASSLTGDRIWEQYF
TGTGCCAGCAGCTTAACCGGGGACAGGATATGGGAGCAGTACTTC
>many|TRBV5-6|TRBJ2-7|TRBD1
CASSFRGSTGWPYEQYF
TGTGCCAGCAGCTTCCGGGGATCGACAGGGTGGCCTTACGAGCAGTACTTC
>many|TRBV12-3/TRBV12-4|TRBJ1-2|TRBD1
CASQQGASYGYTF
TGTGCCAGCCAACAGGGGGCGTCTTATGGCTACACCTTC
>many|TRBV30|TRBJ1-3|TRBD1
CAWSVWGQTPGNTIYF
TGTGCCTGGAGTGTTTGGGGACAGACACCTGGAAACACCATATATTTT
>many|TRBV28|TRBJ2-3|NA
CASRESVTDTQYF
TGTGCCAGCAGGGAGTCGGTCACAGATACGCAGTATTTT
>many|TRBV7-2|TRBJ2-3|TRBD1
CATRRQGYPDTQYF
TGTGCCACCCGGAGACAGGGATATCCAGATACGCAGTATTTT
>few|TRBV9|TRBJ1-1|NA
CASSPYPGMNTEAFF
TGTGCCAGCAGCCCCTATCCGGGCATGAACACTGAAGCTTTCTTT
>many|TRBV5-1|TRBJ1-4|NA
CASSGAGGTNEKLFF
TGCGCCAGCAGCGGGGCCGGGGGGACTAATGAAAAACTGTTTTTT
>many|TRBV7-3|TRBJ2-7|NA
CASSYEPGYEQYF
TGTGCCAGCAGCTACGAACCGGGCTACGAGCAGTACTTC
>NA|TRBV10-3|TRBJ1-3|NA
CAIRSEFGHSGNTIYF
TGTGCCATCAGGTCTGAATTTGGCCACTCTGGAAACACCATATATTTT
>NA|TRBV30|TRBJ2-1|TRBD2
CAWGNLAGYNEQFF
TGTGCCTGGGGAAATCTAGCGGGATACAATGAGCAGTTCTTC
>NA|TRBV28|TRBJ1-3|NA
CASSLSDGNTIYF
TGTGCCAGCAGTTTATCCGACGGAAACACCATATATTTT
>NA|TRBV7-3|TRBJ1-5|NA
CASSLGAGLNQPQHF
TGTGCCAGCAGCTTAGGGGCAGGGCTTAATCAGCCCCAGCATTTT
>many|TRBV6-1|TRBJ1-1|TRBD1
CASWDRAGNTEAFF
TGTGCCAGTTGGGACAGGGCAGGGAACACTGAAGCTTTCTTT
>NA|TRBV3-2|TRBJ1-3|NA
CASSQEGNGQGRTGNTIYF
TGTGCCAGCAGCCAAGAGGGAAATGGACAGGGAAGGACTGGAAACACCATATATTTT
>NA|TRBV5-1|TRBJ1-1|NA
CASSLMGSNTEAFF
TGCGCCAGCAGCTTGATGGGGTCGAACACTGAAGCTTTCTTT
>many|TRBV13|TRBJ2-1|TRBD2
CASSHGTSFNEQFF
TGTGCCAGCAGCCACGGGACTAGCTTCAATGAGCAGTTCTTC
>few|TRBV6-1|TRBJ2-1|TRBD2
CASSYMAGGPFF
TGTGCCAGCAGTTATATGGCGGGAGGGCCATTCTTC
>NA|TRBV19|TRBJ1-5|NA
CASNGLIGQPQHF
TGTGCCAGTAACGGACTTATCGGCCAGCCCCAGCATTTT
>few|TRBV24-1|TRBJ1-1|NA
CATSDLPKGGGRRNTEAFF
TGTGCCACCAGTGATTTACCTAAAGGCGGGGGGCGGCGGAACACTGAAGCTTTCTTT
>NA|TRBV9|TRBJ2-1|NA
CASSVGRINSEQFF
TGTGCCAGCAGCGTTGGACGGATCAACAGTGAGCAGTTCTTC
>NA|TRBV7-9|TRBJ2-1|TRBD2
CASSLQGALGLAGYNEQFF
TGTGCCAGCAGCTTACAGGGGGCGTTGGGACTAGCGGGTTACAATGAGCAGTTCTTC
>NA|TRBV2|TRBJ1-1|NA
CASRDLSGGTEAFF
TGTGCCAGCAGGGACCTCTCCGGTGGGACTGAAGCTTTCTTT
>few|TRBV6-2/TRBV6-3|TRBJ2-4|NA
CASTYGGSAKNIQYF
TGTGCCAGCACCTATGGGGGGAGTGCCAAAAACATTCAGTACTTC
>many|TRBV7-2|TRBJ1-4|NA
CASRENPGATNEKLFF
TGTGCCAGCAGGGAGAACCCCGGAGCAACTAATGAAAAACTGTTTTTT
>many|TRBV11-2|TRBJ2-7|NA
CASSLWGPPSSYEQYF
TGTGCCAGCAGCTTGTGGGGACCGCCGAGCTCCTACGAGCAGTACTTC
>once|TRBV5-1|TRBJ2-1|TRBD2
CASSLGRELYNEQFF
TGCGCCAGCAGCTTAGGGCGGGAGCTCTACAATGAGCAGTTCTTC
>many|TRBV6-1|TRBJ2-7|TRBD1
CASSDKTGATYEQYF
TGTGCCAGCAGTGATAAGACAGGGGCTACCTACGAGCAGTACTTC
>NA|TRBV5-1|TRBJ2-1|NA
CASSLEANTEQFF
TGCGCCAGCAGCTTGGAGGCGAACACGGAGCAGTTCTTC
>many|TRBV28|TRBJ2-5|NA
CASSFELKETQYF
TGTGCCAGCAGTTTCGAACTCAAAGAGACCCAGTACTTC
>NA|TRBV5-1|TRBJ2-4|TRBD1
CASSGGNIQYF
TGCGCCAGCTCAGGGGGAAACATTCAGTACTTC
>many|TRBV28|TRBJ2-4|TRBD2
CASSPPLAGSGKNIQYF
TGTGCCAGCAGCCCACCTCTAGCGGGAAGTGGCAAAAACATTCAGTACTTC
>NA|TRBV20-1|TRBJ2-3|NA
CSATSGDRDTQYF
TGCAGTGCTACCTCGGGGGATCGGGATACGCAGTATTTT
>NA|TRBV6-1|TRBJ2-7|NA
CASRSQPHYEQYF
TGTGCCAGCAGATCACAGCCACACTACGAGCAGTACTTC
>many|TRBV28|TRBJ2-3|NA
CASKDLYNTDTQYF
TGTGCCAGCAAGGACCTCTACAACACAGATACGCAGTATTTT
>NA|TRBV3-1|TRBJ2-7|NA
CASSQAAFTPYEQYF
TGTGCCAGCAGCCAAGCCGCCTTCACCCCCTACGAGCAGTACTTC
>many|TRBV7-6|TRBJ1-1|TRBD1
CASSGGGQFAFF
TGTGCCAGCAGCGGGGGGGGACAGTTCGCTTTCTTT
>many|TRBV7-2|TRBJ1-5|NA
CASSVTYGNQPQHF
TGTGCCAGCAGCGTCACGTATGGGAATCAGCCCCAGCATTTT
>NA|TRBV19|TRBJ2-7|TRBD2
CASSIAASGTYEQYF
TGTGCCAGTAGTATAGCTGCTAGCGGAACCTACGAGCAGTACTTC
>few|TRBV12-3/TRBV12-4|TRBJ2-4|NA
CASSFSGRGGAKNIQYF
TGTGCCAGCAGTTTTTCGGGCAGGGGGGGAGCCAAAAACATTCAGTACTTC
>many|TRBV7-9|TRBJ2-1|NA
CASSFAGSGNEQFF
TGTGCCAGCAGCTTTGCGGGGAGTGGTAATGAGCAGTTCTTC
>few|TRBV5-1|TRBJ2-6|NA
CASSFDTSGANVLTF
TGCGCCAGCAGCTTCGACACCTCTGGGGCCAACGTCCTGACTTTC
>NA|TRBV20-1|TRBJ2-7|NA
CSAEPRALYEQYF
TGCAGTGCTGAACCCAGAGCGCTTTACGAGCAGTACTTC
>few|TRBV28|TRBJ2-4|NA
CASSPTLAKNIQYF
TGTGCCAGCAGTCCTACCTTAGCCAAAAACATTCAGTACTTC
>many|TRBV3-1|TRBJ1-2|TRBD1
CASSQTGVYGYTF
TGTGCCAGCAGCCAAACAGGGGTCTATGGCTACACCTTC